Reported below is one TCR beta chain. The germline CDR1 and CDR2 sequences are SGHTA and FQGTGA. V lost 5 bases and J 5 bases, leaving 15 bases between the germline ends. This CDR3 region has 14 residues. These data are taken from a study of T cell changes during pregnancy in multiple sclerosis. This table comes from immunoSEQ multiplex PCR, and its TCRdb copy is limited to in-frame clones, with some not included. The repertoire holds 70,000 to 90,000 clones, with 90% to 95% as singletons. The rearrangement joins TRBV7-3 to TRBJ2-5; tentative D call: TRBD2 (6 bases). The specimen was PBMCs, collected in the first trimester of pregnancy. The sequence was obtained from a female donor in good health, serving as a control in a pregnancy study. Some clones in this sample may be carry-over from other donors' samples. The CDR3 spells CASSPQAGTETQYF. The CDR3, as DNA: TGTGCCAGCAGCCCCCAAGCGGGTACGGAGACCCAGTACTTC.